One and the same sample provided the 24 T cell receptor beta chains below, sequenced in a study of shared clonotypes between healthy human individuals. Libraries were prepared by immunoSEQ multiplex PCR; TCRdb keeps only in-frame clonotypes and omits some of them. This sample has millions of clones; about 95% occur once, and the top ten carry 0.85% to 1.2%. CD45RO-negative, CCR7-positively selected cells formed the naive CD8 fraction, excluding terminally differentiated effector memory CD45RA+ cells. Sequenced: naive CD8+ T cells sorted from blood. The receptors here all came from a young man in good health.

The chain's CDR3 is CASSRDRDRVYEQYF. The CDR3 DNA reads TGTGCCAGTAGTAGAGACCGGGACAGGGTCTACGAGCAGTACTTC. The V gene is TRBV19, the J gene TRBJ2-7; 9 bases line up with TRBD1. Trimming cost V 4 bases and J 3 bases; bases outside gene matches: 7. The CDR3 spans 15 residues. CDR1 is LNHDA and CDR2 is SQIVND in the germline V gene (reference sequence).

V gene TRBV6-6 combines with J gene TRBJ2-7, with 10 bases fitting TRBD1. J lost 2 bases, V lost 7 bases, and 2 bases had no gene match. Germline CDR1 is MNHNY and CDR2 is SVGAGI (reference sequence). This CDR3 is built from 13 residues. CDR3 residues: CASIGTGAYEQYF. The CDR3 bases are TGTGCCAGCATAGGGACAGGGGCCTACGAGCAGTACTTC.

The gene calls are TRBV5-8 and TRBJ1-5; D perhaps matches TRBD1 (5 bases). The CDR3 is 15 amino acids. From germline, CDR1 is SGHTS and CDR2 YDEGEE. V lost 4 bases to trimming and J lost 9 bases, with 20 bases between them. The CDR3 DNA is TGTGCCAGCAGCACTCGGGACGGGTTAGAGTGGCCCCAGCATTTT. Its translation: CASSTRDGLEWPQHF.

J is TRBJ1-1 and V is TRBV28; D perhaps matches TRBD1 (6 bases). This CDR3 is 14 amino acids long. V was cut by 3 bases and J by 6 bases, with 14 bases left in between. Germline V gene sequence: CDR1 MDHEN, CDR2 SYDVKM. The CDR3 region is CASSFIRGFAEAFF. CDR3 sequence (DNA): TGTGCCAGCAGTTTTATAAGGGGGTTCGCTGAAGCTTTCTTT.

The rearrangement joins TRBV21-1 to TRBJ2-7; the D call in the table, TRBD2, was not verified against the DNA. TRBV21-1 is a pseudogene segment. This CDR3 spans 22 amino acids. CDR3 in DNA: TGTGCCAGCAGCATGGGACAGGCCAGACTAGCGGGAGGGAGGAAGGACACCTACGAGCAGTACTTC. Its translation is CASSMGQARLAGGRKDTYEQYF.

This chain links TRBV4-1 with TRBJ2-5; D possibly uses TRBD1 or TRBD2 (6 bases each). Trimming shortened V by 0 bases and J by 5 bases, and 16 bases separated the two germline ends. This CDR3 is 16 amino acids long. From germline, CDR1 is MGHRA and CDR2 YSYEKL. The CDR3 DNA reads TGCGCCAGCAGCCAAGAAGTCGGGGGCGTTGGGGAGACCCAGTACTTC. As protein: CASSQEVGGVGETQYF.

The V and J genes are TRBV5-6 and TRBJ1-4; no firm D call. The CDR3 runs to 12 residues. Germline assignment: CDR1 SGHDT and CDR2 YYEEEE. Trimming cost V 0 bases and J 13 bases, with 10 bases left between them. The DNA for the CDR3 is TGTGCCAGCAGCTTGGGGGGTTTCGGACTGTTTTTT. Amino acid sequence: CASSLGGFGLFF.

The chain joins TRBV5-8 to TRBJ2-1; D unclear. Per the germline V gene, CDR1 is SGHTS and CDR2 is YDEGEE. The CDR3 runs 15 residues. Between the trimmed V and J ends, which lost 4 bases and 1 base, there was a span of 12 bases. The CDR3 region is CASSKDLNSYNEQFF. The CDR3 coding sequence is TGTGCCAGCAGCAAGGACCTTAATTCCTACAATGAGCAGTTCTTC. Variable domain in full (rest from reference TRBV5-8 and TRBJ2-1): EAGVTQSPTHLIKTRGQQATLRCSPISGHTSVYWYQQALGLGLQFLLWYDEGEERNRGNFPPRFSGRQFPNYSSELNVNALELEDSALYLCASSKDLNSYNEQFFGPGTRLTVL.

CDR3 residues: CASSFVRAGELFF. For the CDR3, the DNA is TGTGCCAGCAGTTTTGTGCGCGCCGGGGAGCTGTTTTTT. This sequence joins TRBV27 and TRBJ2-2; D not resolved. CDR3 length equals 13 residues. V was pared by 3 bases and J by 6 bases, with 8 bases between. Germline V CDR1 and CDR2: MNHEY, SMNVEV (reference sequence).

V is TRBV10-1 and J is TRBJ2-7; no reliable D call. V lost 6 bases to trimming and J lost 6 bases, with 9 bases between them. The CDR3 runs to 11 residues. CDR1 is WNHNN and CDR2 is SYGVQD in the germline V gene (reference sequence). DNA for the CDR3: TGCGCCAGCAGCGATGACCGCGAGCAGTACTTC. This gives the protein CASSDDREQYF.

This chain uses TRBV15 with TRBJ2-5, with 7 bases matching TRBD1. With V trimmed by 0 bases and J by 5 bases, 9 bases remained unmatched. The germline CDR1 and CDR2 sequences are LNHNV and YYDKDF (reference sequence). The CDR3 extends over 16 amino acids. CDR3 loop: CATSRDLDREWETQYF. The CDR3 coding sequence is TGTGCCACCAGCAGAGACTTAGACAGGGAATGGGAGACCCAGTACTTC.

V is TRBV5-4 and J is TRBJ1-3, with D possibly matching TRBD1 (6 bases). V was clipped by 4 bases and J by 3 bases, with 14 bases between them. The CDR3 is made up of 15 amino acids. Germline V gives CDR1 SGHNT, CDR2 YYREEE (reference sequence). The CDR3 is CASSLDTGSGNTIYF. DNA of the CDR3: TGTGCCAGCAGCCTAGATACAGGGAGTGGAAACACCATATATTTT.

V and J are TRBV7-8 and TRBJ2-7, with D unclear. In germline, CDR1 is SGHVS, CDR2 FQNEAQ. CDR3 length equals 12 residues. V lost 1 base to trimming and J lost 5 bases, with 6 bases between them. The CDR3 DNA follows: TGTGCCAGCAGCTTAGATTTCCACGAGCAGTACTTC. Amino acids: CASSLDFHEQYF.

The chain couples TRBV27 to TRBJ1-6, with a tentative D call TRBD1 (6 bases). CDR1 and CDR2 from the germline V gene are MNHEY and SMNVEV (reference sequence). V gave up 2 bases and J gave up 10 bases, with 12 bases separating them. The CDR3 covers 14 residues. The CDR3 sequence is CASSLRGSGSPLHF. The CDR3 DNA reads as TGTGCCAGCAGTTTAAGGGGGAGTGGATCACCCCTCCACTTT.

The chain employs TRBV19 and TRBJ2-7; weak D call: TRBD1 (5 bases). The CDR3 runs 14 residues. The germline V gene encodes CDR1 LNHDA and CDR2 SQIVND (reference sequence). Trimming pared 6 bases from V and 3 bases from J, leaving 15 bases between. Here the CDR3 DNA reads TGTGCCAGTAGCCCTGGGGCGGCAGGCTACGAGCAGTACTTC. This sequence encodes CASSPGAAGYEQYF.

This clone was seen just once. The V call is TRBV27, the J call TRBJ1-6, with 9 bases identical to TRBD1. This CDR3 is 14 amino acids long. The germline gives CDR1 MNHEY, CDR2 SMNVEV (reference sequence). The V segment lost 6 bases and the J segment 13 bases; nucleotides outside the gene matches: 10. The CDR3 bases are TGTGCCAGCAGCTCCCGGGACAGGGCAGTCCCCCTCCACTTT. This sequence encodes CASSSRDRAVPLHF.

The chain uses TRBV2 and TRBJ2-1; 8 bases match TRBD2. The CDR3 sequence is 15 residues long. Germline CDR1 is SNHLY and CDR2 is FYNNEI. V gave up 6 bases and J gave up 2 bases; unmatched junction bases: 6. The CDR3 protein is CASSLLAVTYNEQFF. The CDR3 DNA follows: TGTGCCAGCAGCTTACTAGCGGTTACCTACAATGAGCAGTTCTTC.

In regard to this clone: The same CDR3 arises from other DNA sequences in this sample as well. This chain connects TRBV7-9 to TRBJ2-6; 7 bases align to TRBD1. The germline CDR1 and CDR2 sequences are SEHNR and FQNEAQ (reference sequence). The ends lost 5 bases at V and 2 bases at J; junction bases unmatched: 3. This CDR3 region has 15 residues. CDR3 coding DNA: TGTGCCAGCAGCCTGACAGGGACTGGGGCCAACGTCCTGACTTTC. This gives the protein CASSLTGTGANVLTF.

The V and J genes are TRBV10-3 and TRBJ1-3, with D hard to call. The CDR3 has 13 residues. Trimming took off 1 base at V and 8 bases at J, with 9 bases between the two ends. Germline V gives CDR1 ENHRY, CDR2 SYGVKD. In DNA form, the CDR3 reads TGTGCCATCAGTGAGTTGGCCGGGGACACCATATATTTT. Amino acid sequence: CAISELAGDTIYF.

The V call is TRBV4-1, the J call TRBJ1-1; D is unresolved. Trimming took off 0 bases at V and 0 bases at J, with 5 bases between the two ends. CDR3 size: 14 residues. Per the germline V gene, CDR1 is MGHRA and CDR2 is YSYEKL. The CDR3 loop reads CASSQDLVNTEAFF. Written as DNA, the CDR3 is TGCGCCAGCAGCCAAGACTTGGTGAACACTGAAGCTTTCTTT.

CDR3: CASSKAVSGGNEQFF. CDR3 nucleotide sequence: TGTGCCAGCAGTAAAGCCGTTAGTGGGGGCAATGAGCAGTTCTTC. The chain employs TRBV27 and TRBJ2-1, with D perhaps matching TRBD1 or TRBD2 (5 bases each). The V gene's germline CDR1 is MNHEY and CDR2 SMNVEV (reference sequence). Trimming pared 5 bases from V and 6 bases from J, leaving 17 bases between. This CDR3 spans 15 amino acids.

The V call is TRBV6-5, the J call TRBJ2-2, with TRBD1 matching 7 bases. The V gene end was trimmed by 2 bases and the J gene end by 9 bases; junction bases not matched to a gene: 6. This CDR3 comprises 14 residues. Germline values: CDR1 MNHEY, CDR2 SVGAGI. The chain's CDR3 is CASSYTGVSRELFF. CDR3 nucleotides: TGTGCCAGCAGTTACACAGGGGTTTCCCGGGAGCTGTTTTTT.

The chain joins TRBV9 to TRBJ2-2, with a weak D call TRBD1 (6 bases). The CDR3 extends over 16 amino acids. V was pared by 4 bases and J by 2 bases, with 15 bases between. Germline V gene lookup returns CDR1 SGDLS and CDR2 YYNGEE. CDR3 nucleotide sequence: TGTGCCAGCAGCATATCAGGACAGAGTAACACCGGGGAGCTGTTTTTT. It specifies CASSISGQSNTGELFF.

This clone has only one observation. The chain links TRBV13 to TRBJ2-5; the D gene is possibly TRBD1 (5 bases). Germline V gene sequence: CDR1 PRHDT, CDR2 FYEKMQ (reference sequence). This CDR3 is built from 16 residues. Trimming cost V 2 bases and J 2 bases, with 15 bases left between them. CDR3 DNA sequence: TGTGCCAGCAGCTTATCACCTGGACAACCTCAAGAGACCCAGTACTTC. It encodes CASSLSPGQPQETQYF.